This TCR beta chain was found in a study of OX40 agonist ivuxolimab in advanced cancers. Study information: Roughly two fifths of patients had received prior checkpoint inhibitor therapy.

Assay used: immunoSEQ multiplex PCR; TCRdb lists only in-frame clones, some missing. The sample yields around 100,000 clones, 90% seen once. The germline CDR1 and CDR2 sequences are SGHNT and YENEEA. V lost 2 bases and J 0 bases, leaving 7 bases between the germline ends. The CDR3 loop spans 15 amino acids. The clonotype originates from an adult with an advanced solid tumor such as melanoma, head and neck, liver or kidney cancer. The sample in question was CD4+ or CD8+ T cells sorted from blood, obtained in a trial of the OX40 agonist ivuxolimab. The J gene is TRBJ2-2, the V gene TRBV11-3; possible D gene TRBD2, 5 bases. For the CDR3, the DNA is TGTGCCAGCAGCTTAAGCGGAGCGAACACCGGGGAGCTGTTTTTT. Amino acids: CASSLSGANTGELFF.